One and the same sample provided the 8 T cell receptor beta chains below, sequenced in a study of tumor-infiltrating lymphocytes in primary liver carcinoma (dated by TCRdb to the late 2010s). The reads were generated on an Illumina HiSeq 2500. A constant-region primer and ProtoScript II reverse transcriptase were used to reverse-transcribe TCRbeta-specific cDNA from around 480 ng total RNA. Three nested multiplex PCR rounds, following a slightly modified ARM-PCR procedure, were used to build the TCRbeta libraries. Each of the first two PCR rounds ran for 10 cycles and used multiplex TRBV1-TRBV30 forward primers together with a Cbeta reverse primer. TCRdb reprocessing: public reads trimmed at Q25 with fastp, clones called with MiXCR, in-frame beta chains kept. Rows merge per CDR3 protein into single entries with the most common DNA and genes. In all, the sample holds approximately 23,000 distinct CDR3 sequences, and 75% to 85% of those were seen once. The top ten clonotypes cover less than 40% of the sample.

Total RNA and DNA were co-extracted without cell sorting from around 20-30 mg of bulk tissue using the AllPrep DNA/RNA mini kit. The specimen was liver tumor tissue from sampling region 2. The label giving this sample's cell subset or site can be read as: tumor region T2, inferior pole. Receptors originate from a woman in her thirties with primary liver carcinoma and hepatitis B virus infection.

Points on this clonotype: One end of the junction does not line up with germline, which may come from a read error. This chain connects TRBV10-3 to TRBJ1-1; D perhaps matches TRBD1 (6 bases). Germline values: CDR1 ENHRY, CDR2 SYGVKD. The CDR3 is 15 residues long. CDR3 protein: CAISVGTTLNTEAFF. The DNA for the CDR3 is TGTGCCATCAGCGTCGGGACAACGCTGAACACAGAAGCTTTCTTT.

In DNA, the CDR3 is TGTGCCAGCAACGGGGCGCTGCTATCCGCACAAGAGACCCAGTACTTC. Translation gives CASNGALLSAQETQYF. The J gene is TRBJ2-5, the V gene TRBV11-1; D possibly uses TRBD1 or TRBD2 (5 bases each). The CDR3 is 16 residues long. V lost 7 bases and J 2 bases, leaving 20 bases between the germline ends. Germline loops: CDR1 SGHAT, CDR2 FQDESV (reference sequence).

V and J are TRBV10-3 and TRBJ2-3; possible D gene TRBD2, 5 bases. Germline V CDR1 and CDR2: ENHRY, SYGVKD. Deletions cut 4 bases from V and 12 bases from J, with 26 bases between. CDR3 length: 16 amino acids. The CDR3 DNA follows: TGTGCCATCAGTGGCATCAACGGGGTTAGCACAGATATTCAGTATTTT. Translating gives CAISGINGVSTDIQYF.

The V and J genes are TRBV4-2 and TRBJ2-7, with D possibly matching TRBD1 (5 bases). CDR1 LGHNA and CDR2 YNFKEQ come from the germline V gene. The CDR3 is 14 amino acids. Trimming removed 4 bases at V and 4 bases at J, with 14 bases between. The CDR3 DNA sequence: TGTGCCAGCAGCCCAGGGCCCTATGTATACGAGCAGTACTTC. Translated: CASSPGPYVYEQYF.

As regards this clonotype: The junction shows a germline mismatch at one end, possibly a read error. V is TRBV7-8 and J is TRBJ2-3; 10 bases match TRBD2. The germline gives CDR1 SGHVS, CDR2 FQNEAQ. The CDR3 length is 16 residues. DNA for the CDR3: TGTGCCCGCAGCTTAGGAGCGGGAGGGCCTTGTGATATGCAGTATTTT. Translated: CARSLGAGGPCDMQYF. Full variable domain (rest looked up from reference TRBV7-8 and TRBJ2-3): GAGVSQSPRYKVAKRGQDVALRCDPISGHVSLFWYQQALGQGPEFLTYFQNEAQLDKSGLPSDRFFAERPEGSVSTLKIQRTQQEDSAVYLCARSLGAGGPCDMQYFGPGTRLTVL.

A remark on this clonotype: Mismatch with germline at one junction end may stem from a read error. This chain connects TRBV28 to TRBJ2-1; 8 positions match TRBD2. Per germline, CDR1 MDHEN and CDR2 SYDVKM. CDR3 length: 15 amino acids. The CDR3 here is CVSGFVIAGRNEQFF. The DNA for the CDR3 is TGTGTCAGCGGTTTCGTGATAGCGGGACGCAATGAGCAGTTCTTC.

With respect to this clonotype: Possible read error: a much larger clone is one base away. The chain couples TRBV5-1 to TRBJ1-3, with 7 bases aligning to TRBD1. The CDR3 runs 17 residues. Germline V gives CDR1 SGHRS, CDR2 YFSETQ. This chain's CDR3 is CARSLESQGGAGNTIYF. The CDR3 DNA reads as TGCGCCCGCAGCTTGGAGAGCCAGGGGGGAGCAGGAAACACCATATATTTT.

This clonotype has at least ten counts. This CDR3 is missing its conserved last phenylalanine or tryptophan, likely due to a read error. This rearrangement joins TRBV4-3 to TRBJ1-6, with D possibly being TRBD1 (5 bases). Per the germline V gene, CDR1 is LGHNA and CDR2 is YSLEER. V lost 0 bases and J lost 10, with 19 bases in between. This CDR3 is built from 17 residues. The DNA of the CDR3 is TGCGCCAGCAGCCAAGATCTGGCAGGGACTAGACTATCACCCCTCCACTTG. It specifies CASSQDLAGTRLSPLHL.